This paragraph covers one TCR beta chain sequence. Its target antigen remains unknown. Per-nucleotide qualities are absent, and no much larger clonotype sits a single base away. The data were obtained in a study of blood T cell repertoires in COVID-19 (TCRdb year 2020). As for the study more broadly: Samples from collaborators originated in the United States, Italy and Spain and spanned both the acute and convalescent phases of COVID-19. The samples were drawn from the first 160 participants of the ongoing ImmuneRACE study and from about 1,200 subjects provided by 6 global collaborators. The repertoires were made available in a free public database intended to serve as a resource for research on the immune response to SARS-CoV-2. The sample metadata nearly always contained a de-identified subject ID, COVID-19 status, age in years and sex. Deeply sampled blood TCRbeta repertoires from subjects exposed to, actively infected with, or recovered from COVID-19 were included in the dataset. The prospective study material was composed of cDNA or gDNA derived from T cells, B-cell-depleted T cells, or PBMCs. HLA class I and class II types, where available, came from metadata supplied by the sample provider rather than from assay-based typing. Results and caveats for the whole study, not just this receptor: The quantity of clinical and demographic metadata differed by source and by participant and was supplied without curation.

In the prospective study, participants were 18 to 89 years old, resided in 24 geographic areas of the United States, and were enrolled through a virtual design. Cohort assignment in the prospective study relied on participant-reported clinical history from a screening survey and a study questionnaire. Each participant in the prospective study had whole blood, serum and a nasopharyngeal or oropharyngeal swab collected by mobile phlebotomists. Participants in the prospective study had the option to provide additional blood draws and questionnaires over an approximately 2-month period. Blood samples from the prospective study were shipped frozen or at room temperature prior to DNA extraction. Taken from the germline V gene (reference sequence), the CDR1 and CDR2 loops are MNHNY and SVGAGI. Including cysteine and phenylalanine, the CDR3 has 15 amino acids. The DNA shown is the 45-base CDR3, in frame from base 1. Trimming removed 7 bases from V and 0 bases from J; the gene matches leave 6 bases unexplained.

TCRbeta CDR3 regions were amplified from genomic DNA using the immunoSEQ Assay, a bias-controlled multiplex PCR. The original methods were these. The number of nucleated cells in each sample was estimated from the amplification of reference gene primers within the assay. To quantify the absolute abundance of each unique TCRbeta CDR3 rearrangement, sequence reads were collapsed and filtered. For each sample, productive Simpson clonality was calculated as the square root of Simpson's diversity index across productive rearrangements. TCRdb limited this immuneACCESS table to in-frame rearrangements with V and J called. A share of clones is missing; checked studies link under half to unresolved V genes, and the rest is unexplained. V and J calls and clone size come straight from that table; D and trimming were deduced from the DNA. The sample data list some 210,000 clones, and about 87% of these were observed just once. Jointly, the top ten make up about 9.3% of the sample.

The rearrangement joined TRBV6-6 to TRBJ2-7; TRBD1 agrees with 10 junctional bases. The sequence derives from a man between 18 and 29 years old with acute COVID-19. The sequencing sample was made of PBMCs or T cells enriched from blood (not recorded which). The bases read TGTGCCAGCACCACGGGACAGGGGCGCTCCTACGAGCAGTACTTC. Translated, this gives CASTTGQGRSYEQYF.